The TCR beta chain described here comes from a study of T cells in Graves' hyperthyroidism and ophthalmopathy. The study, taken as a whole, reports: Blood also contained most expanded thyroid clonotypes above 0.001.

There are 12 residues in the CDR3. The germline V gene has CDR1 SEHNR and CDR2 FQNEAQ (reference sequence). V gave up 1 base and J gave up 11 bases, with 11 bases separating them. Diagnosis relied on clinical symptoms, serum thyroxine and TRAb, thyroid ultrasound and orbital computed tomography. PBMCs were collected from an approximately 9.5 ml volume of fresh peripheral blood. The TCR beta CDR3 regions underwent amplification using RNA transcripts as the source. Using the HTBI primer set, a first-round RT-PCR was run on the TCR CDR3. TCRdb re-derived calls from the multiplex PCR reads in MiXCR, one entry per CDR3 protein. The data contain under 450,000 distinct CDR3 sequences, about 18% of them singletons. About this clonotype itself: Its antigen is undetermined.

The chain joins TRBV7-9 to TRBJ1-1; D is possibly TRBD1 (5 bases). This clonotype originated in a woman aged 30 to 39 with Graves' hyperthyroidism that later progressed to Graves' ophthalmopathy. The sequencing sample was made of blood. The CDR3, as DNA: TGTGCCAGCAGCTTAGAAGGGGTTTTGGCTTTCTTT. Its translation: CASSLEGVLAFF.